This T cell receptor beta chain was recorded in a study of TIL therapy for anti-PD-1-resistant metastatic lung cancer. Stated time point: pre-treatment sample, taken before nivolumab and TIL therapy. The CDR3 consists of 15 residues. Germline V lookup: CDR1 KGHSH, CDR2 LQKENI. V lost 5 bases, J lost 4 bases, and 6 bases stayed unmatched. This was the immunoSEQ v3 assay. This table comes from immunoSEQ multiplex PCR, and its TCRdb copy is limited to in-frame clones, with some not included. The sample lists roughly 46,000 clones; approximately 86% were seen once. Specimen: blood, collected at baseline. This sequence was found in a person aged 25 to 80 with non-small cell lung cancer. J is TRBJ1-1 and V is TRBV18; 11 bases agree with TRBD1. Written as DNA, the CDR3 is TGTGCCAGCTCAGGGACAGGGGGTTCGAGCACTGAAGCTTTCTTT. Its translation: CASSGTGGSSTEAFF. Supplemented by reference TRBV18 and TRBJ1-1, the full variable domain reads NAGVMQNPRHLVRRRGQEARLRCSPMKGHSHVYWYRQLPEEGLKFMVYLQKENIIDESGMPKERFSAEFPKEGPSILRIQQVVRGDSAAYFCASSGTGGSSTEAFFGQGTRLTVV.